These 6 T cell receptor beta chains originate from one sample sequenced in a study of Graves' ophthalmopathy and Graves' hyperthyroidism. For repertoire sequencing, the TCR beta CDR3 regions were amplified from RNA transcripts. The first round was an RT-PCR with HTBI primers, and the second round was a multiplex PCR. From the multiplex PCR reads, TCRdb called clonotypes with MiXCR, one entry per CDR3 protein. The data contain some 160,000 distinct CDR3 sequences, 35% to 45% of them seen just once; the ten biggest clones take up about 8.2%. The sample comprised peripheral blood. The receptor source for this set is a man aged 25 to 45 with Graves' ophthalmopathy.

This clonotype was detected many times. The CDR3 protein is CASSLGGAGTGELFF. CDR3 sequence (DNA): TGTGCCAGCAGTTTAGGCGGGGCAGGCACCGGGGAGCTGTTTTTT. The chain has TRBV6-5 and TRBJ2-2, with D tentatively TRBD2 (6 bases). The CDR3 length is 15 residues. The germline V and J ends were trimmed by 4 bases and 4 bases, with 13 bases remaining between them. Germline V gene sequence: CDR1 MNHEY, CDR2 SVGAGI.

The CDR3 DNA follows: TGTGCCAGCAGTTTTCCGGCACTAGGCCAGGTGACCCAGTACTTC. Translated, it gives CASSFPALGQVTQYF. The rearrangement uses TRBV28 and TRBJ2-5; tentatively, D is TRBD2 (5 bases). CDR1 is MDHEN and CDR2 is SYDVKM in the germline V gene. V was trimmed by 3 bases and J by 7 bases, leaving 18 bases between them. CDR3 length: 15 residues.

This clonotype was seen ten or more times. The chain combines TRBV2 with TRBJ1-1; D gene ambiguous. In germline, CDR1 is SNHLY, CDR2 FYNNEI. There are 13 residues in the CDR3. Trimming stripped 7 bases from V and 6 bases from J, with 15 bases between. The CDR3 is CASNPTEGPEAFF. The CDR3 nucleotides read TGTGCCAGCAACCCCACAGAGGGTCCTGAAGCTTTCTTT.

In this sample, this clonotype turned up once. This chain uses TRBV12-3 or TRBV12-4 with TRBJ2-7; TRBD1 matches 11 bases. The V and J ends lost 7 bases and 4 bases, in that order; junction bases with no gene match: 12. This CDR3 comprises 16 residues. The CDR3 loop is CASTFSRDRGSYEQYF. The CDR3 region has the DNA TGTGCCAGCACCTTCTCCCGGGACAGGGGGTCGTACGAGCAGTACTTC.

This clonotype showed up many times. CDR3 sequence (DNA): TGTGCCAGCAGCCCCTTGCGACTGAGCTCCTACGAGCAGTACTTC. As protein: CASSPLRLSSYEQYF. The chain joins TRBV7-2 to TRBJ2-7; no definite D call. The CDR3 consists of 15 residues. V was clipped by 5 bases and J by 0 bases, with 14 bases between them. Germline V gene data show CDR1 as SGHTA and CDR2 as FQGNSA.

This clonotype has a count of ten or more. The genes are TRBV11-2 and TRBJ2-7; 10 bases align to TRBD2. Germline lookup yields CDR1 SGHAT and CDR2 FQNNGV. With V trimmed by 0 bases and J by 1 base, 6 bases remained unmatched. CDR3 length: 17 amino acids. The CDR3 region has the DNA TGTGCCAGCAGCTTAGATCCGGGACTAGCGAGATCCTACGAGCAGTACTTC. It codes for CASSLDPGLARSYEQYF.